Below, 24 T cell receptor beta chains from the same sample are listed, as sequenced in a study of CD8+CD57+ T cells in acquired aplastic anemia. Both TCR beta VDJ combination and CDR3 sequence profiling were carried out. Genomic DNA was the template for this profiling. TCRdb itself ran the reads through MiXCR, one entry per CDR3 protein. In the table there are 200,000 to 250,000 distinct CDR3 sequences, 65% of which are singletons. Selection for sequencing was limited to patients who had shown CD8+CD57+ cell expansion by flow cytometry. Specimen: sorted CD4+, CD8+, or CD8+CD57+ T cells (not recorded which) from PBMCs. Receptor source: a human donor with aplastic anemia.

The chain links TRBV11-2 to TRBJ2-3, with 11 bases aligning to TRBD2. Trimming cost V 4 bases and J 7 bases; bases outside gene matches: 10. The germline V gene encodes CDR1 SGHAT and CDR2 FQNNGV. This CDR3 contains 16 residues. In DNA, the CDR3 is TGTGCCAGCAGCTCGATAGCGGGGGGGCCGGAAAATACGCAGTATTTT. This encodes CASSSIAGGPENTQYF.

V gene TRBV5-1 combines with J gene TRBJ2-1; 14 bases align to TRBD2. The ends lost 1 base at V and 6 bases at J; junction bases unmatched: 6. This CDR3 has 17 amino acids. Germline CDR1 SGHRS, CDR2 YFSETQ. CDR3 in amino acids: CASSLQRGLAGGNEQFF. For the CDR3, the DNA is TGCGCCAGCAGCTTGCAAAGAGGACTAGCGGGGGGCAATGAGCAGTTCTTC.

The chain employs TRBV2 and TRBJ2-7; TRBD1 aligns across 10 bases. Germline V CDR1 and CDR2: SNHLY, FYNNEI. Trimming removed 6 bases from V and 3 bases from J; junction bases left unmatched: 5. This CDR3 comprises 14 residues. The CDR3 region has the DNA TGTGCCAGCAGAACCGGGACAGGGGTCTACGAGCAGTACTTC. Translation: CASRTGTGVYEQYF.

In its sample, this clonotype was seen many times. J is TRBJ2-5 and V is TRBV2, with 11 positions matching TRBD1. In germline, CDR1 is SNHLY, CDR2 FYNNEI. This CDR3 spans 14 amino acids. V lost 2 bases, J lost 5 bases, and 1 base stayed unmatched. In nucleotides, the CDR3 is TGTGCCAGCAGTGAACGGACAGGGGGCGAGACCCAGTACTTC. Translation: CASSERTGGETQYF.

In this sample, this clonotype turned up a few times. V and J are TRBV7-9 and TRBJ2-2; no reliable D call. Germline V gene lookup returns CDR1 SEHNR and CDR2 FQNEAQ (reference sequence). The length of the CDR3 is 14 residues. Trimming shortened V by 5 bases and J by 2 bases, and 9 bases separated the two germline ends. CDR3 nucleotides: TGTGCCAGCAGCCATGACCCTAACACCGGGGAGCTGTTTTTT. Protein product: CASSHDPNTGELFF.

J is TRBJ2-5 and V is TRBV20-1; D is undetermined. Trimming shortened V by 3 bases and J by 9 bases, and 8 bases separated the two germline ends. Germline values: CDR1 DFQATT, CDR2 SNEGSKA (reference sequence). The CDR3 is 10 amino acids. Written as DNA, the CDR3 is TGCAGTGCTAGCCTGCGGTCCCAGTACTTC. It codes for CSASLRSQYF.

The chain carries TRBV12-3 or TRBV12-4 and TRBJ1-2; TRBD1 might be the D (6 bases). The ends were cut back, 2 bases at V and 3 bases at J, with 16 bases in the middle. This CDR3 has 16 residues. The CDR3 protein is CASSLTLGGAYYGYTF. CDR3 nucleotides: TGTGCCAGCAGTTTAACTTTGGGGGGCGCATACTATGGCTACACCTTC.

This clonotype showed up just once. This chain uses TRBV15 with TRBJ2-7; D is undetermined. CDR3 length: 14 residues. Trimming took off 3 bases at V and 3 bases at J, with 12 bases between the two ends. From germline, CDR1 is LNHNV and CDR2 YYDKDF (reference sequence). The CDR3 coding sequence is TGTGCCACCAGCAGCTTAGGGCCAAACTACGAGCAGTACTTC. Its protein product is CATSSLGPNYEQYF.

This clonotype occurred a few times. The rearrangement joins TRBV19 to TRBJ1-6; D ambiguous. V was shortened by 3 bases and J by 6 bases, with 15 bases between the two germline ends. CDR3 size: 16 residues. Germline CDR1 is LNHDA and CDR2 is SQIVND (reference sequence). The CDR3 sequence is CASSILSWGGNSPLHF. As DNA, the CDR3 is TGTGCCAGTAGTATCCTTTCCTGGGGTGGTAATTCACCCCTCCACTTT. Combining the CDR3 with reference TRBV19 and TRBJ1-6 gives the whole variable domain DGGITQSPKYLFRKEGQNVTLSCEQNLNHDAMYWYRQDPGQGLRLIYYSQIVNDFQKGDIAEGYSVSREKKESFPLTVTSAQKNPTAFYLCASSILSWGGNSPLHFGNGTRLTVT.

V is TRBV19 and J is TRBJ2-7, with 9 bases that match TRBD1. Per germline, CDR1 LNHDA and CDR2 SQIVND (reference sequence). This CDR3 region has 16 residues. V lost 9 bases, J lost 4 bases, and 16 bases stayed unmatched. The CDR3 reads CASRPHRTGTGYEQYF. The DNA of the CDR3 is TGTGCCAGCAGACCCCACCGAACCGGGACAGGGTACGAGCAGTACTTC.

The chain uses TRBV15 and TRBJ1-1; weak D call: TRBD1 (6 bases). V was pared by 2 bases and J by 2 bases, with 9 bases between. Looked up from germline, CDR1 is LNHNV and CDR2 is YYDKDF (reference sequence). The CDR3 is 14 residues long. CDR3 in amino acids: CATSRKGGNTEAFF. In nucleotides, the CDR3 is TGTGCCACCAGCAGAAAGGGGGGAAACACTGAAGCTTTCTTT. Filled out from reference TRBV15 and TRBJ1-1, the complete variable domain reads DAMVIQNPRYQVTQFGKPVTLSCSQTLNHNVMYWYQQKSSQAPKLLFHYYDKDFNNEADTPDNFQSRRPNTSFCFLDIRSPGLGDTAMYLCATSRKGGNTEAFFGQGTRLTVV.

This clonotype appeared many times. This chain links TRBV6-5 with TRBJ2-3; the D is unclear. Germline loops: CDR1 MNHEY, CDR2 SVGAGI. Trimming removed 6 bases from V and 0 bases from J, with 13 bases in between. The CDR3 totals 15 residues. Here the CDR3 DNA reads TGTGCCAGCAGCAACGCCGACACTAGCACAGATACGCAGTATTTT. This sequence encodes CASSNADTSTDTQYF.

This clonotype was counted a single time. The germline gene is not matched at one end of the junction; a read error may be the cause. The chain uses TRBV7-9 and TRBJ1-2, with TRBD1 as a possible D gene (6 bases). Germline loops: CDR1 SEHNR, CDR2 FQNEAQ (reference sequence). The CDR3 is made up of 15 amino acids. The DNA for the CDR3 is TGCGCCAGCAGCTTGGGGGGGCTGGCTGAGTATGGCTACACCTTC. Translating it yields CASSLGGLAEYGYTF.

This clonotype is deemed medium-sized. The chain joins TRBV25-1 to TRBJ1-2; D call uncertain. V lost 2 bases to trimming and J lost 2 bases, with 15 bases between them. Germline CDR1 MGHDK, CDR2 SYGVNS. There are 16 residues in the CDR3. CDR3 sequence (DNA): TGTGCCAGCAGTGAAGAAGAGTGGGGAACCAACTATGGCTACACCTTC. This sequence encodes CASSEEEWGTNYGYTF.

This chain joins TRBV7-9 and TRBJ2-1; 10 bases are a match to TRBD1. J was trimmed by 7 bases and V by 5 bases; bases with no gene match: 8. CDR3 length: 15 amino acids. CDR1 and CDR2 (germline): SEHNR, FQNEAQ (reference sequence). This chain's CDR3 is CASSLPGQGLNEQFF. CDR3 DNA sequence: TGTGCCAGCAGCCTACCGGGACAGGGGTTGAATGAGCAGTTCTTC.

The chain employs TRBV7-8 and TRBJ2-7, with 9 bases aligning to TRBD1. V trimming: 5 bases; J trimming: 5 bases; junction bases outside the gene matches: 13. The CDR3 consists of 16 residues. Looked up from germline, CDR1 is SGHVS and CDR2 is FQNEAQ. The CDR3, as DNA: TGTGCCAGCAGCCCCCACCGGGACAGGGATCTCGACGAGCAGTACTTC. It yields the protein CASSPHRDRDLDEQYF.

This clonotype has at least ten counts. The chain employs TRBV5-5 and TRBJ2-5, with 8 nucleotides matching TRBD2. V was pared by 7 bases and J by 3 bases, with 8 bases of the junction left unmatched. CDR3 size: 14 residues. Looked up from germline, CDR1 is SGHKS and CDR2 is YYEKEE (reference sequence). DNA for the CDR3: TGTGCCAGCTCCCGGGCGGGGGGAGAAGAGACCCAGTACTTC. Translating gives CASSRAGGEETQYF.

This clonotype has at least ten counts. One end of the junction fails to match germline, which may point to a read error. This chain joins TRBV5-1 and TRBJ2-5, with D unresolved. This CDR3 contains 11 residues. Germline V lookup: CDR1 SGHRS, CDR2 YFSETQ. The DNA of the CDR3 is TGTGCCAGCAGTTTTTCGGAGACCCAGTACTTC. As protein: CASSFSETQYF.

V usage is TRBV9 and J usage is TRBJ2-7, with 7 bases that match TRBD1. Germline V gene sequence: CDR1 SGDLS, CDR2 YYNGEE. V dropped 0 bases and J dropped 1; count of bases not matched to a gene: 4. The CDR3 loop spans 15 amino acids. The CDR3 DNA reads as TGTGCCAGCAGCGTAGCTGGGACAGCTTCCTACGAGCAGTACTTC. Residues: CASSVAGTASYEQYF.

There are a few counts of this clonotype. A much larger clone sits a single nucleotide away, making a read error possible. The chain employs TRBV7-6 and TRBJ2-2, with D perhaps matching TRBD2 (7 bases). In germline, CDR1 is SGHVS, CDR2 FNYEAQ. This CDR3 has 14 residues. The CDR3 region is CASGLGGDTGELFF. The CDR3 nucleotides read TGTGCCAGCGGCTTAGGGGGGGACACCGGGGAGCTGTTTTTT.

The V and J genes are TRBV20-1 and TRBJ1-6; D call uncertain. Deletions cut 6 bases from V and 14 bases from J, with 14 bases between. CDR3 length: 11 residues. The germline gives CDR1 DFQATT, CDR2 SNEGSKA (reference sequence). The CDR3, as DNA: TGCAGTGCCCGATGGCGGGGAACCCTCCACTTT. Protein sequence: CSARWRGTLHF.

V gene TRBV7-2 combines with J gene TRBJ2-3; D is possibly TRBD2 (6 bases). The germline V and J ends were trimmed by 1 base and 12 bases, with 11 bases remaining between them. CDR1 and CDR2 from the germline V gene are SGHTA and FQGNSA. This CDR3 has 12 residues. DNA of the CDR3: TGTGCCAGCAGCTTAGTAGGGACTCCCCAGTATTTT. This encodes CASSLVGTPQYF.

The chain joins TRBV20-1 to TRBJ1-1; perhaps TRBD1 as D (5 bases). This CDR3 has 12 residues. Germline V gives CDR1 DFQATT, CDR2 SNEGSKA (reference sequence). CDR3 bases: TGCAAGATTGATAGGGGTCCCACTGAAGCTTTCTTT. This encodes CKIDRGPTEAFF.

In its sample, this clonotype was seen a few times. CDR3 in amino acids: CASSQPPDNEQFF. The CDR3 nucleotides read TGCGCCAGCAGCCAACCTCCCGACAATGAGCAGTTCTTC. This chain uses TRBV5-1 with TRBJ2-1, with unresolved D. Trimming took off 4 bases at V and 5 bases at J, with 10 bases between the two ends. The germline V gene encodes CDR1 SGHRS and CDR2 YFSETQ. The CDR3 consists of 13 residues.